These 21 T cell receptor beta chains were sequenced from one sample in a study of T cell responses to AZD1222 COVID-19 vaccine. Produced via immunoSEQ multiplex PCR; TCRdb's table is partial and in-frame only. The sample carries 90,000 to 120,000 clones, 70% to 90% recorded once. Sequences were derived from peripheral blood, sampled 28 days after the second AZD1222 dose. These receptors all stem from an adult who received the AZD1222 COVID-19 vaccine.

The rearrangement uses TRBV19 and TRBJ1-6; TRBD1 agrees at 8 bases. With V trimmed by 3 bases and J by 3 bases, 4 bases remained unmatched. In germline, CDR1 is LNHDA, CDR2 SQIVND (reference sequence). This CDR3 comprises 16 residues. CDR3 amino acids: CASSMGDRIYNSPLHF. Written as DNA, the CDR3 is TGTGCCAGTAGTATGGGGGACAGGATCTATAATTCACCCCTCCACTTT. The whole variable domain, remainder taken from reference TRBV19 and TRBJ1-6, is DGGITQSPKYLFRKEGQNVTLSCEQNLNHDAMYWYRQDPGQGLRLIYYSQIVNDFQKGDIAEGYSVSREKKESFPLTVTSAQKNPTAFYLCASSMGDRIYNSPLHFGNGTRLTVT.

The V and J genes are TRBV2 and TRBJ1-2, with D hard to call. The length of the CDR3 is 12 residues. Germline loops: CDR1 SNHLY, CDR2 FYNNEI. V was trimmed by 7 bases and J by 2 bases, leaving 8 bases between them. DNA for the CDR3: TGTGCCAGCAAGCCCGGAAACTATGGCTACACCTTC. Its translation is CASKPGNYGYTF. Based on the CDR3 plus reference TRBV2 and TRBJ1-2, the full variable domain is EPEVTQTPSHQVTQMGQEVILRCVPISNHLYFYWYRQILGQKVEFLVSFYNNEISEKSEIFDDQFSVERPDGSNFTLKIRSTKLEDSAMYFCASKPGNYGYTFGSGTRLTVV.

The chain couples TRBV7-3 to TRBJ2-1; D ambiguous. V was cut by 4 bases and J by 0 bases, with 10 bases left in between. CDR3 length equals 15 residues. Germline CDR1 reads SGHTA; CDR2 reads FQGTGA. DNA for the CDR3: TGTGCCAGCAGCTCCCTCTCAAGCTCCTACAATGAGCAGTTCTTC. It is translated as CASSSLSSSYNEQFF.

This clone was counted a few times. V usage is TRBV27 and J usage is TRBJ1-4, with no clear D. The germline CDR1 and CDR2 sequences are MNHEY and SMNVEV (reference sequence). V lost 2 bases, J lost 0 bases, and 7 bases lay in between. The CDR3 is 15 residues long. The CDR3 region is CASSLRAATNEKLFF. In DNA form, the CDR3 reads TGTGCCAGCAGTTTACGGGCAGCAACTAATGAAAAACTGTTTTTT.

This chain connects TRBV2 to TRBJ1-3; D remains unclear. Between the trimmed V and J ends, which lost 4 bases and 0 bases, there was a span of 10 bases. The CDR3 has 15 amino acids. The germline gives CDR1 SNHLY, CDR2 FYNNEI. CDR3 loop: CASSVSARSGNTIYF. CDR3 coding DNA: TGTGCCAGCAGTGTATCAGCACGCTCTGGAAACACCATATATTTT.

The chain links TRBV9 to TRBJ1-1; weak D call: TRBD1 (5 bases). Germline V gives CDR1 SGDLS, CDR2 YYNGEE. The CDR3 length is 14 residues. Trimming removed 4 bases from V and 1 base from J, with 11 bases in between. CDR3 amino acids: CASSRDGGNTEAFF. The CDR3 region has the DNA TGTGCCAGCAGCCGGGACGGGGGGAACACTGAAGCTTTCTTT.

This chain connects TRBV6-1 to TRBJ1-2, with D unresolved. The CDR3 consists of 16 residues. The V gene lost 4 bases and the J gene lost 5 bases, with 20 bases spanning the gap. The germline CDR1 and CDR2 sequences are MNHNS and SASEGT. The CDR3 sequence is CASSVGNVRKGYGYTF. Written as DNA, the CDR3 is TGTGCCAGCAGTGTTGGGAACGTAAGAAAAGGGTATGGCTACACCTTC.

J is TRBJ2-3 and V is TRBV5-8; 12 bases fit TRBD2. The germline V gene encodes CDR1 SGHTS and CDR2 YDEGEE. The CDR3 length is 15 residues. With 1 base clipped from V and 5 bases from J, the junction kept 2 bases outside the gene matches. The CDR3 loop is CASSLTSGGRDTQYF. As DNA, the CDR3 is TGTGCCAGCAGCTTGACTAGCGGGGGGAGAGATACGCAGTATTTT. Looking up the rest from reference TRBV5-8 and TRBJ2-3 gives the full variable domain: EAGVTQSPTHLIKTRGQQATLRCSPISGHTSVYWYQQALGLGLQFLLWYDEGEERNRGNFPPRFSGRQFPNYSSELNVNALELEDSALYLCASSLTSGGRDTQYFGPGTRLTVL.

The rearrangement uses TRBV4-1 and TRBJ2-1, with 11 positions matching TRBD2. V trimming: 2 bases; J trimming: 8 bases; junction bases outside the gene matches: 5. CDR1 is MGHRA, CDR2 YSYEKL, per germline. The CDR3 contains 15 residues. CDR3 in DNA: TGCGCCAGCAGCCAAATTAGCGGGGGGGCGGATGAGCAGTTCTTC. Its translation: CASSQISGGADEQFF.

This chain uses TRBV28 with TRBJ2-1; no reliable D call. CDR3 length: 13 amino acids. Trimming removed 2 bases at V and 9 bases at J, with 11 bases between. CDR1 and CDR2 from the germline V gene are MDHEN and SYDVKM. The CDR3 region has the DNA TGTGCCAGCAGTTTAAGTTTAGAAGGTGAGCAGTTCTTC. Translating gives CASSLSLEGEQFF.

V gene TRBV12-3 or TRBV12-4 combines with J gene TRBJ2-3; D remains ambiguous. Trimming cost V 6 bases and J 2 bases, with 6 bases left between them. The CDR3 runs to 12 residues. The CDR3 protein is CASRTFTDTQYF. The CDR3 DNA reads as TGTGCCAGCAGGACTTTCACAGATACGCAGTATTTT.

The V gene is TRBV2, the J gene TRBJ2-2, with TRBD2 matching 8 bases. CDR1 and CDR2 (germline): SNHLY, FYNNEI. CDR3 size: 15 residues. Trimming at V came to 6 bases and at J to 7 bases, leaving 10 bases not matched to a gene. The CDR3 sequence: CASRPPGGAVGELFF. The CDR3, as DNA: TGTGCCAGCAGGCCCCCGGGGGGGGCAGTCGGGGAGCTGTTTTTT.

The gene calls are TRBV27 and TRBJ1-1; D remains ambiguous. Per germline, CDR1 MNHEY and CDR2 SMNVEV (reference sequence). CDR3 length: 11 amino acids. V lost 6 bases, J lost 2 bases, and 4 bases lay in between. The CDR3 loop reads CASRDNTEAFF. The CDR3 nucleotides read TGTGCCAGCAGGGATAACACTGAAGCTTTCTTT.

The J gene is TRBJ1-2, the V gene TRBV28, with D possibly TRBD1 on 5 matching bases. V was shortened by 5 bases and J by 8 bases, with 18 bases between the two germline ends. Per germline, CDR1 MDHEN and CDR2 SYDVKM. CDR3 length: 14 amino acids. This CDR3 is CASSLQLTKGGYTF. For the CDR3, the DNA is TGTGCCAGCAGTCTTCAGCTCACCAAGGGGGGCTACACCTTC.

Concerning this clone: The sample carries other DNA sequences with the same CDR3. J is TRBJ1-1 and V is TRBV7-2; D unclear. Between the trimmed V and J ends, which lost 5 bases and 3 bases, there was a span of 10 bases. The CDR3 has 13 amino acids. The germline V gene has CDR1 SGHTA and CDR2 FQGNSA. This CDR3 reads CASSLGGDTEAFF. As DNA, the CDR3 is TGTGCCAGCAGCCTAGGAGGTGACACTGAAGCTTTCTTT.

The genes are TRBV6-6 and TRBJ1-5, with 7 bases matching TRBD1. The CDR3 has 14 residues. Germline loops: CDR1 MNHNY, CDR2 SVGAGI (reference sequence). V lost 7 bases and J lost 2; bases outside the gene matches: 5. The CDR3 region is CASKGAGGNQPQHF. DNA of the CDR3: TGTGCCAGCAAGGGGGCCGGGGGCAATCAGCCCCAGCATTTT.

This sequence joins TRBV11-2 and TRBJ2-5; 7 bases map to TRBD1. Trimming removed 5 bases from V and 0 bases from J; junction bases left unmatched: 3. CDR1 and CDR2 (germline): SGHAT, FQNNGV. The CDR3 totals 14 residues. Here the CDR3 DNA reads TGTGCCAGCAGCAAGGGACAGAACCAAGAGACCCAGTACTTC. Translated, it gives CASSKGQNQETQYF.

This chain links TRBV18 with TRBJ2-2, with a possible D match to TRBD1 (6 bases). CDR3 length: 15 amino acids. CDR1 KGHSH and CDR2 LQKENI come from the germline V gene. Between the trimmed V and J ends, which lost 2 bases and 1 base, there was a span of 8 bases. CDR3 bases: TGTGCCAGCTCACCATACAGGGAGAACACCGGGGAGCTGTTTTTT. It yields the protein CASSPYRENTGELFF.

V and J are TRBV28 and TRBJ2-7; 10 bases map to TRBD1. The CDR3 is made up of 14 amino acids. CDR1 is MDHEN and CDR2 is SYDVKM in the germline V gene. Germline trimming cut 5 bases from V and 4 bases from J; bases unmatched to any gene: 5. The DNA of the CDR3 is TGTGCCAGCAGTCCCGTGGACAGGGGGTACGAGCAGTACTTC. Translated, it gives CASSPVDRGYEQYF.

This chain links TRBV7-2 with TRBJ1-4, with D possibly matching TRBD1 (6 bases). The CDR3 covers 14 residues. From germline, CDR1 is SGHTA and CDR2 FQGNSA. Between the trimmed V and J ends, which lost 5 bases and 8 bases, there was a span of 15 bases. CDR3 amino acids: CASSDQGIGEKLFF. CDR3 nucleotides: TGTGCCAGCAGCGACCAGGGGATAGGAGAAAAACTGTTTTTT.

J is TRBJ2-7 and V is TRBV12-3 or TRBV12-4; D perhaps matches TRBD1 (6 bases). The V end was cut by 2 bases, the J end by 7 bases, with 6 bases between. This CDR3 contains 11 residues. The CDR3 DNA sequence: TGTGCCAGCAGTTTAACAGGGGAGCAGTACTTC. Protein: CASSLTGEQYF.